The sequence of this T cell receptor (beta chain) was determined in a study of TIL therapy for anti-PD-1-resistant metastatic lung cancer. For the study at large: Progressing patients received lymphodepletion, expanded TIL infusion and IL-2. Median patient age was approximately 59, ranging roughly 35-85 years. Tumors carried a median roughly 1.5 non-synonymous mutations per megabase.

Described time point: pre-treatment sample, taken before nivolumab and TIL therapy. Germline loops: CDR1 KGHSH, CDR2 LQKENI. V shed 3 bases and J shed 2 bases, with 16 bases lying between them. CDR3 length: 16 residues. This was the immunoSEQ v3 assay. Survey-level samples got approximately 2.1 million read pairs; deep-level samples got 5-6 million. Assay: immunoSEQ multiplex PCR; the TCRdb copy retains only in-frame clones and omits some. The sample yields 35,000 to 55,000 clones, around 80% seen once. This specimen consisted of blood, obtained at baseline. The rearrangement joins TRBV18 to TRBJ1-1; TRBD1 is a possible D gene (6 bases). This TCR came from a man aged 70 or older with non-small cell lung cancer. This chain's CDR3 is CASSPSAAGANTEAFF. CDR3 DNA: TGTGCCAGCTCACCCTCGGCGGCAGGGGCTAACACTGAAGCTTTCTTT.